This T cell receptor beta chain was identified during a study of T cells in Graves' hyperthyroidism and ophthalmopathy. The TCR beta CDR3 regions underwent amplification using RNA transcripts as the source. The HTBI primer set was used in a first-round RT-PCR of the TCR CDR3. One entry per CDR3 protein, called by TCRdb with MiXCR from the multiplex PCR reads. The table has roughly 240,000 distinct CDR3 sequences, around 24% seen once; the top ten hold 30% to 40%. About this clonotype: One end of the junction fails to match germline, which may point to a read error.

A NOSPECS grade of at least 4, a Clinical Activity Score of at least 3 and duration under 3 months were recorded in ophthalmopathy patients. Patients showing uncontrolled infection, other autoimmune disease, pregnancy or lactation were ineligible. The CDR3 loop spans 12 amino acids. The germline V gene has CDR1 MDHEN and CDR2 SYDVKM. The sample was blood. The clonotype was recovered from a woman aged 40-49 years with Graves' ophthalmopathy. The chain combines TRBV28 with TRBJ1-2; D is ambiguous. This chain's CDR3 is CASNPGIPGYNF. The CDR3 DNA reads as TGTGCCAGCAATCCCGGGATACCTGGCTACAACTTC.